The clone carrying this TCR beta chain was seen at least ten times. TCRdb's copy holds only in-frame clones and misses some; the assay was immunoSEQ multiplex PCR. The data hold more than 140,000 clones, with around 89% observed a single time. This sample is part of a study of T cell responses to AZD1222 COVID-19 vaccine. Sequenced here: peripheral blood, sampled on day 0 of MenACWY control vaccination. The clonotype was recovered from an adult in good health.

The DNA of the CDR3 is TGTGCCAGCAGCTGGACAGGTCTTAATGAAAAACTGTTTTTT. It translates to CASSWTGLNEKLFF. The chain joins TRBV7-9 to TRBJ1-4; 7 nucleotides match TRBD1. Germline values: CDR1 SEHNR, CDR2 FQNEAQ (reference sequence). This CDR3 has 14 residues. V lost 4 bases to trimming and J lost 4 bases; unmatched junction nucleotides: 3. The entire variable domain, with the rest obtained from reference TRBV7-9 and TRBJ1-4, is as follows: DTGVSQNPRHKITKRGQNVTFRCDPISEHNRLYWYRQTLGQGPEFLTYFQNEAQLEKSRLLSDRFSAERPKGSFSTLEIQRTEQGDSAMYLCASSWTGLNEKLFFGSGTQLSVL.